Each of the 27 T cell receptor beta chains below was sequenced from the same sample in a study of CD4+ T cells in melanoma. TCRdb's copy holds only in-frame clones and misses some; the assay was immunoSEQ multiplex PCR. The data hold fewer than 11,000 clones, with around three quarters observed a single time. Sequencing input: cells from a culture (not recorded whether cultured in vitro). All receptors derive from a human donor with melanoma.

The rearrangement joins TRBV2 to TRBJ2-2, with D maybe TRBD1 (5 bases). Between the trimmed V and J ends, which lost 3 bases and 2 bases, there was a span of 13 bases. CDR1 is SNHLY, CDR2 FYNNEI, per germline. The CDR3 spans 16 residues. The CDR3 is CASSEFGATNTGELFF. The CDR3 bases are TGTGCCAGCAGTGAGTTTGGGGCGACTAACACCGGGGAGCTGTTTTTT.

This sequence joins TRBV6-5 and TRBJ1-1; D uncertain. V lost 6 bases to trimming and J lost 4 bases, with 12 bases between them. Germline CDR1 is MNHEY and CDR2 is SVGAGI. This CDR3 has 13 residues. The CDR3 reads CASRFTRTTEAFF. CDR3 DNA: TGTGCCAGCAGGTTTACGAGGACCACTGAAGCTTTCTTT.

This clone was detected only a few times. The CDR3 spells CASSPRGSGGLSETQYF. The CDR3 nucleotides are TGTGCCAGCAGTCCCCGTGGTAGCGGGGGGTTATCAGAGACCCAGTACTTC. The chain recombines TRBV27 with TRBJ2-5, with 10 bases identical to TRBD2. This CDR3 contains 17 residues. The germline V gene has CDR1 MNHEY and CDR2 SMNVEV (reference sequence). The V segment lost 5 bases and the J segment 4 bases; nucleotides outside the gene matches: 13.

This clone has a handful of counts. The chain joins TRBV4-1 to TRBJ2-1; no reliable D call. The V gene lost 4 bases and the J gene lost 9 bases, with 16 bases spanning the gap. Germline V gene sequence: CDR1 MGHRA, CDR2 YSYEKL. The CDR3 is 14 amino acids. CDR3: CASSPLNSGPEQFF. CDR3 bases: TGCGCCAGCAGCCCCCTTAATTCCGGGCCTGAGCAGTTCTTC.

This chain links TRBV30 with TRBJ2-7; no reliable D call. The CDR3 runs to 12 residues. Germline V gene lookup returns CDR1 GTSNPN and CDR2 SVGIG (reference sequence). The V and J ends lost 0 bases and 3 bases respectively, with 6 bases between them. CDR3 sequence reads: CAWSVMGYEQYF. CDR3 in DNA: TGTGCCTGGAGTGTAATGGGCTACGAGCAGTACTTC.

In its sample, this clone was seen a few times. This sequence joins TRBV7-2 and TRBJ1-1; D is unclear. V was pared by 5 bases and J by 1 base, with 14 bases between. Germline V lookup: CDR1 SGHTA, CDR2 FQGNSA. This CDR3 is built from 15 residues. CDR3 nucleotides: TGTGCCAGCAGCCAAAACCGGCGGAGGAACACTGAAGCTTTCTTT. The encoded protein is CASSQNRRRNTEAFF.

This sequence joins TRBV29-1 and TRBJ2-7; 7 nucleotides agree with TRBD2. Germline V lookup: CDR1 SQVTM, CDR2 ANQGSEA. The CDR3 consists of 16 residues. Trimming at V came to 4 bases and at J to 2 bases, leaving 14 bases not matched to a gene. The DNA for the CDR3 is TGCAGCGTTGTTCTAATGGGCGGGGGTCCCACCTACGAGCAGTACTTC. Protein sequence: CSVVLMGGGPTYEQYF.

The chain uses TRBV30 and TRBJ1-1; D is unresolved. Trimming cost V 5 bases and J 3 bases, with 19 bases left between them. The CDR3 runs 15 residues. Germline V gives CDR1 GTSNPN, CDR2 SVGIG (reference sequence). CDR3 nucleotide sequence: TGTGCCTGGTGGGCGCGAAGGGAGGGAGACACTGAAGCTTTCTTT. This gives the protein CAWWARREGDTEAFF.

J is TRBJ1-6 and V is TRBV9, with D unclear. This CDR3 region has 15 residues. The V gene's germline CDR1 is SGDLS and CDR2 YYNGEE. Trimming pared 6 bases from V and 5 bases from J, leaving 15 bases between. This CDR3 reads CASTRGAKNNSPLHF. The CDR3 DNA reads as TGTGCCAGCACGCGAGGAGCAAAAAATAATTCACCCCTCCACTTT. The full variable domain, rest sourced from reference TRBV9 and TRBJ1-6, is DSGVTQTPKHLITATGQRVTLRCSPRSGDLSVYWYQQSLDQGLQFLIQYYNGEERAKGNILERFSAQQFPDLHSELNLSSLELGDSALYFCASTRGAKNNSPLHFGNGTRLTVT.

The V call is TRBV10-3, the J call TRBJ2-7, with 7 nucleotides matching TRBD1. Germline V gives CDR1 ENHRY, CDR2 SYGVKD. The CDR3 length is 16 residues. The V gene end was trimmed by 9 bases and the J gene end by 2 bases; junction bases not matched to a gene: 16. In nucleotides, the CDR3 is TGTGCCATAATGGGGAATCAGGGGGACCGGGCCTACGAGCAGTACTTC. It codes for CAIMGNQGDRAYEQYF.

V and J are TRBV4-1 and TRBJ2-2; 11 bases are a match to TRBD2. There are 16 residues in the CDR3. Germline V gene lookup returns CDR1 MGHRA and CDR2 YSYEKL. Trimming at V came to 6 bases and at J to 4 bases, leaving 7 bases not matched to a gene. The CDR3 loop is CASRVAGGLITGELFF. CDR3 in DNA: TGCGCCAGCAGGGTAGCGGGGGGGTTGATCACCGGGGAGCTGTTTTTT.

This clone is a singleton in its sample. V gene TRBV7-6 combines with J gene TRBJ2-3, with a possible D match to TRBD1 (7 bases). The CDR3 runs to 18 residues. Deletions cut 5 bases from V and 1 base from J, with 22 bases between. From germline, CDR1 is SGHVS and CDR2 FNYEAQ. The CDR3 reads CASSPGGTADGGTDTQYF. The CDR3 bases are TGTGCCAGCAGCCCAGGGGGGACAGCCGATGGGGGCACAGATACGCAGTATTTT.

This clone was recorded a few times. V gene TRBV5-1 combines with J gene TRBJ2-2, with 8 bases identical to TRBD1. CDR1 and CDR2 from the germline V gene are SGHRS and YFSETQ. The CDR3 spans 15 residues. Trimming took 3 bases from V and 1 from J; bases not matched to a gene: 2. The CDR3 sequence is CASSWTGLNTGELFF. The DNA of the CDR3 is TGCGCCAGCAGCTGGACAGGGCTGAACACCGGGGAGCTGTTTTTT.

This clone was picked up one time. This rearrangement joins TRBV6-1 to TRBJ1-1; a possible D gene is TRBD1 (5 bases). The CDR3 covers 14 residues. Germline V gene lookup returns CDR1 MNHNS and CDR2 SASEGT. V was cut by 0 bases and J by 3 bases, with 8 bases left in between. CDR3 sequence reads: CASSEAGDYTEAFF. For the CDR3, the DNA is TGTGCCAGCAGTGAAGCGGGGGACTACACTGAAGCTTTCTTT.

The CDR3 coding sequence is TGTGCCACCGCCAGGGCGGGGGGAAATCATGAGCAGTTCTTC. It yields the protein CATARAGGNHEQFF. V is TRBV6-5 and J is TRBJ2-1, with TRBD2 matching over 8 bases. The germline V gene has CDR1 MNHEY and CDR2 SVGAGI. The V gene end was trimmed by 10 bases and the J gene end by 8 bases; junction bases not matched to a gene: 13. This CDR3 is built from 14 residues.

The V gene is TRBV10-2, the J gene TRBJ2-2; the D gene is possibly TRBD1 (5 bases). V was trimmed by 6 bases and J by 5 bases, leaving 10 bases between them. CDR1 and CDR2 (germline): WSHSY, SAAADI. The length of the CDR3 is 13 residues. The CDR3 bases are TGCGCCAGCAGGGGGCGTTCAACCGGGGAGCTGTTTTTT. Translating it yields CASRGRSTGELFF.

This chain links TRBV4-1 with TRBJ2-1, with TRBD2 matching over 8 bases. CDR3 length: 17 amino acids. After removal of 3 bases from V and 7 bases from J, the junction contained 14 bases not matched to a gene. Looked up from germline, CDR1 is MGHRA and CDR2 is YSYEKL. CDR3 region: CASSQDHRTSRPNEQFF. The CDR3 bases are TGCGCCAGCAGCCAGGATCACCGGACTAGCCGTCCAAATGAGCAGTTCTTC.

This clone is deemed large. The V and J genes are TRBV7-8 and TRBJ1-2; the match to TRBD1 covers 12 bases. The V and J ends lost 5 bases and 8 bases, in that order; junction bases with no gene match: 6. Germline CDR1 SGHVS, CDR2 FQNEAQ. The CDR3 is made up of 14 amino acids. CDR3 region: CASSRTGTGGGYTF. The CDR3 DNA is TGTGCCAGCAGCCGTACCGGGACAGGGGGCGGCTACACCTTC.

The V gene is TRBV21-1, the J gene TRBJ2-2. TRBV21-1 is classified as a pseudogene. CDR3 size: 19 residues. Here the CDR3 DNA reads TGTGCCAGCAGCAAAGCGCTTGGGGGGCCGGCCCGTCGGACCGGGGAGCTGTTTTTT. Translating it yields CASSKALGGPARRTGELFF.

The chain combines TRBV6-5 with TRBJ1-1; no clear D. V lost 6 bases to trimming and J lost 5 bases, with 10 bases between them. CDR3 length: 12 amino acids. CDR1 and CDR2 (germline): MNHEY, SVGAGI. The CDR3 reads CASSPTSTEAFF. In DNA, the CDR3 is TGTGCCAGCAGCCCCACGAGTACTGAAGCTTTCTTT.

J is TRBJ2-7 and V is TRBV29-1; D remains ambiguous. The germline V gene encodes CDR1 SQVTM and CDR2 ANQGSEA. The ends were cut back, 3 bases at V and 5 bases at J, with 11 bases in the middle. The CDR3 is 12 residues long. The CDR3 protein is CSVDAGFDEQYF. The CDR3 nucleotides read TGCAGCGTTGACGCCGGTTTCGACGAGCAGTACTTC.

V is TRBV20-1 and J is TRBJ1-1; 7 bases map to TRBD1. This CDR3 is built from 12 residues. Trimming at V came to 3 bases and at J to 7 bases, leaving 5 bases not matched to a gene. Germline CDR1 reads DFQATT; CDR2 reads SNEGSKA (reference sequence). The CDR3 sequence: CSASRRGVEAFF. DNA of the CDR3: TGCAGTGCTAGTCGCAGGGGGGTTGAAGCTTTCTTT.

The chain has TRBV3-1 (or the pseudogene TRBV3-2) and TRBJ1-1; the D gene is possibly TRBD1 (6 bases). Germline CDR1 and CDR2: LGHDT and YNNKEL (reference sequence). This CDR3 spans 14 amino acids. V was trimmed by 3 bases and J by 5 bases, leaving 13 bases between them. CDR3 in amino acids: CASSHIRGGTEAFF. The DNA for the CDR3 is TGTGCCAGCAGCCATATCAGGGGAGGTACTGAAGCTTTCTTT.

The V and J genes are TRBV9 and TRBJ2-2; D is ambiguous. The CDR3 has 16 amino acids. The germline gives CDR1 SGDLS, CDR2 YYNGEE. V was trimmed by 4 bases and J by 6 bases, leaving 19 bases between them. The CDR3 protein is CASSPRTTRFSGELFF. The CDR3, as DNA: TGTGCCAGCAGCCCTCGGACGACGAGGTTCTCCGGGGAGCTGTTTTTT.

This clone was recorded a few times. CDR3 residues: CASSPATGGREQFF. The CDR3 DNA sequence: TGTGCCAGCTCACCCGCAACGGGGGGGCGCGAGCAGTTCTTC. This chain connects TRBV18 to TRBJ2-1; 8 bases line up with TRBD2. Germline V gives CDR1 KGHSH, CDR2 LQKENI. The V segment lost 3 bases and the J segment 10 bases; nucleotides outside the gene matches: 8. The CDR3 has 14 amino acids.

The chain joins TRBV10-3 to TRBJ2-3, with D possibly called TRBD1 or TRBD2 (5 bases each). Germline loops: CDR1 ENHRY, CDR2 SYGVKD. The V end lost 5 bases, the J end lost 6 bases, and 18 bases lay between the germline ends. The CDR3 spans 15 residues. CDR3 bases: TGTGCCATCAGTTGGGACCTCCCCCGATCGGATACGCAGTATTTT. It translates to CAISWDLPRSDTQYF.

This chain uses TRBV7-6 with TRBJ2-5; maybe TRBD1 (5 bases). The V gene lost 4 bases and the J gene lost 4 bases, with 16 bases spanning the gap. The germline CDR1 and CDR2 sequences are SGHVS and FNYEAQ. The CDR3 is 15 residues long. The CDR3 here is CASSSQWGSRETQYF. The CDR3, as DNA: TGTGCCAGCAGCTCCCAATGGGGCTCTCGAGAGACCCAGTACTTC.